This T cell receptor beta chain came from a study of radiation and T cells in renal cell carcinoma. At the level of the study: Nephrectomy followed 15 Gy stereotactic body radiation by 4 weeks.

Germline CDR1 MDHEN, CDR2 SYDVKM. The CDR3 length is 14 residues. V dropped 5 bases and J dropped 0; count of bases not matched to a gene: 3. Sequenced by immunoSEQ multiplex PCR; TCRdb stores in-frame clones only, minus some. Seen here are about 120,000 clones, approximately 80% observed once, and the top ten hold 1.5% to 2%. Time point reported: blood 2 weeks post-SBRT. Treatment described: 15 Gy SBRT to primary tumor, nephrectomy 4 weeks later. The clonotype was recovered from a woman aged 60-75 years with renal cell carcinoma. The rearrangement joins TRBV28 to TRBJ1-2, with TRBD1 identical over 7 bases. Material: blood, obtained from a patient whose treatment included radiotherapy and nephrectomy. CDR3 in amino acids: CASSRQGTNYGYTF. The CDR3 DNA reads TGTGCCAGCAGTAGACAGGGAACTAACTATGGCTACACCTTC.